The source of this TCR beta chain is a study of naive and memory T cell subsets. This clonotype was seen at least ten times. Both TRBC1 and TRBC2 were covered by a beta constant-region primer of two equimolar oligonucleotides. TCRdb passed the UMI-ligation and nested PCR reads through MiXCR, listing each CDR3 protein once. The sample includes 89,000 or so distinct CDR3 sequences, 10% to 15% of them seen just once. Cells stained for CD3, CD4, CD8, CD45RA, CD27 and viability were sorted into four CD45RA/CD27 subsets. The sample taken for sequencing was central memory CD4+ T cells from blood. The TCR sequence derives from a human donor in good health.

The CDR3 protein is CASSPKGGSAADNEQFF. CDR3 nucleotide sequence: TGCGCCAGCAGCCCGAAGGGGGGAAGTGCGGCGGACAATGAGCAGTTCTTC. V and J are TRBV5-1 and TRBJ2-1; the D gene could be TRBD1 or TRBD2 (6 bases each). V was pared by 4 bases and J by 5 bases, with 22 bases between. Germline V gene sequence: CDR1 SGHRS, CDR2 YFSETQ. This CDR3 comprises 17 residues.